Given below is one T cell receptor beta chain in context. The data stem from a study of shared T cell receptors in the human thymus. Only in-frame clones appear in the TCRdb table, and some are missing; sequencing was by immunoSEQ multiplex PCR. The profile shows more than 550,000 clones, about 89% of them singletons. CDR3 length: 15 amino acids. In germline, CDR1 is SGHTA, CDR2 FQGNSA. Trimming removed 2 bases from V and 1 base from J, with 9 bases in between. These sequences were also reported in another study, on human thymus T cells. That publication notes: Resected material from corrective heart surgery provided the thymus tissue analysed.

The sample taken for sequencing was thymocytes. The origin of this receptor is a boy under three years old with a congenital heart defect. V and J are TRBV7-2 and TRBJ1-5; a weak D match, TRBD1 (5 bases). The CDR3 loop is CASSLYRGSNQPQHF. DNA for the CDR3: TGTGCCAGCAGCTTATATAGGGGAAGCAATCAGCCCCAGCATTTT.